The rows below give T cell receptor beta chains drawn from one sample of a study of cytomegalovirus exposure and HLA in healthy donors. Clones were read by immunoSEQ multiplex PCR, and TCRdb kept only the in-frame ones, dropping some. Of around 210,000 clones in the sample, about three quarters were seen once. Sequencing used PBMCs. All receptors come from a boy aged 5-17 years in good health and CMV-seronegative. Both conserved end residues are part of each CDR3. A D gene is named only where the DNA matches it firmly. Some rows mark clone size as missing; the rest say once, few, many or name a class of expanded clone.

TRBD1	TRBV11-2	few	TRBJ1-2	CASSWGTGSNYGYTF	TGTGCCAGCAGCTGGGGGACAGGGTCCAACTATGGCTACACCTTC
TRBD1	TRBV5-4	NA	TRBJ1-3	CASSLARTGGGNTIYF	TGTGCCAGCAGCTTGGCCCGGACAGGGGGCGGAAACACCATATATTTT
NA	TRBV9	NA	TRBJ2-6	CASSVEGAGANVLTF	TGTGCCAGCAGCGTAGAAGGGGCTGGGGCCAACGTCCTGACTTTC
NA	TRBV13	NA	TRBJ1-2	CASKTGDGYTF	TGTGCCAGCAAGACAGGAGATGGCTACACCTTC
TRBD1	TRBV30	NA	TRBJ1-2	CAWSVLRTGGSGYTF	TGTGCCTGGAGTGTACTGCGGACAGGGGGAAGTGGCTACACCTTC
TRBD2	TRBV29-1	NA	TRBJ2-3	CSVGSLAGVFPGTDTQYF	TGCAGCGTTGGCTCTCTAGCGGGGGTGTTCCCTGGCACAGATACGCAGTATTTT
NA	TRBV10-1	few	TRBJ2-7	CASSDLGTGHEQYF	TGCGCCAGCAGCGACTTGGGCACAGGGCACGAGCAGTACTTC
TRBD1	TRBV9	NA	TRBJ2-4	CASSPGGNIQYF	TGTGCCAGCAGCCCAGGGGGTAACATTCAGTACTTC
TRBD2	TRBV5-4	NA	TRBJ2-1	CASSLGTSVSEQFF	TGTGCCAGCAGCTTAGGGACTAGCGTAAGTGAGCAGTTCTTC
NA	TRBV4-1	NA	TRBJ1-3	CASSQDSGGNTIYF	TGCGCCAGCAGCCAAGATTCGGGTGGAAACACCATATATTTT
TRBD1	TRBV19	NA	TRBJ2-5	CASSILGQGAETQYF	TGTGCCAGTAGTATTTTGGGACAGGGGGCGGAGACCCAGTACTTC
NA	TRBV5-4	NA	TRBJ1-2	CASLGGSGYGYTF	TGTGCCAGCTTGGGGGGTTCGGGCTATGGCTACACCTTC
NA	TRBV7-2	few	TRBJ2-7	CASSSPMRAGEQYF	TGTGCCAGCAGCTCCCCGATGAGGGCGGGCGAGCAGTACTTC
NA	TRBV7-6	NA	TRBJ2-1	CASSLYGEGRSGEQFF	TGTGCCAGCAGCTTATACGGAGAGGGTAGGAGCGGTGAGCAGTTCTTC
NA	TRBV27	NA	TRBJ2-1	CASLTYGGAEYNEQFF	TGTGCCAGCCTTACCTATGGGGGGGCTGAGTACAATGAGCAGTTCTTC
NA	TRBV25-1	NA	TRBJ2-2	CASSEGGIGELFF	TGTGCCAGCAGTGAAGGGGGCATCGGGGAGCTGTTTTTT
TRBD1	TRBV10-2	NA	TRBJ2-2	CAIMTGGTNTGELFF	TGCGCCATTATGACAGGGGGAACGAACACCGGGGAGCTGTTTTTT
TRBD1	TRBV6-5	NA	TRBJ1-3	CASNRGRGVGNTIYF	TGTGCCAGCAACAGGGGGCGCGGGGTTGGAAACACCATATATTTT
NA	TRBV7-2	once	TRBJ1-4	CASSLGPVDEKLFF	TGTGCCAGCAGCTTAGGTCCTGTTGATGAAAAACTGTTTTTT
NA	TRBV10-1	NA	TRBJ2-7	CAGSESSYEQYF	TGCGCCGGCAGTGAGTCGAGCTACGAGCAGTACTTC
NA	TRBV11-3	NA	TRBJ1-1	CASSLGVHNTEAFF	TGTGCCAGCAGCTTAGGTGTACACAACACTGAAGCTTTCTTT
TRBD1	TRBV29-1	NA	TRBJ2-1	CSVVVGTGGEQFF	TGCAGCGTTGTTGTAGGGACAGGGGGTGAGCAGTTCTTC
NA	TRBV5-4	NA	TRBJ2-7	CASSLVDNCEQYF	TGTGCCAGCAGCTTGGTTGACAACTGCGAGCAGTACTTC
NA	TRBV9	NA	TRBJ2-3	CASSYWGGGTDTQYF	TGTGCCAGCAGCTATTGGGGGGGCGGCACAGATACGCAGTATTTT
NA	TRBV11-3	NA	TRBJ2-1	CASSLEGGVNEQFF	TGTGCCAGCAGCTTAGAGGGCGGGGTCAATGAGCAGTTCTTC
TRBD1	TRBV29-1	NA	TRBJ1-2	CSVDGRGIYGYTF	TGCAGCGTTGACGGCAGGGGGATCTATGGCTACACCTTC